The clone carrying this T cell receptor beta chain was counted a few times. Autoimmune disease history or systemic immunosuppression meant exclusion. The germline V and J ends were trimmed by 2 bases and 5 bases, with 4 bases remaining between them. There are 13 residues in the CDR3. Germline-derived CDR1 and CDR2 are MRHNA and SNTAGT. This sample was included in a study of OX40 agonist ivuxolimab in advanced cancers. At the level of the study: At 82.7% male, the cohort had a mean age of 60 years, ranging from about 23 to 79.

Some clones are missing from TCRdb's copy, which holds only in-frame ones; the method was immunoSEQ multiplex PCR. Among 60,000 to 65,000 clones, under 95% were seen once, and the ten largest hold 10% to 15%. This sequence was found in an adult with an advanced solid tumor such as melanoma, head and neck, liver or kidney cancer. Sequencing was performed on CD4+ or CD8+ T cells sorted from blood, taken in a trial of the OX40 agonist ivuxolimab. The J gene is TRBJ1-6, the V gene TRBV6-4, with unresolved D. The CDR3 spells CASSDRDNSPLHF. The CDR3 nucleotides read TGTGCCAGCAGTGACAGGGATAATTCACCCCTCCACTTT.